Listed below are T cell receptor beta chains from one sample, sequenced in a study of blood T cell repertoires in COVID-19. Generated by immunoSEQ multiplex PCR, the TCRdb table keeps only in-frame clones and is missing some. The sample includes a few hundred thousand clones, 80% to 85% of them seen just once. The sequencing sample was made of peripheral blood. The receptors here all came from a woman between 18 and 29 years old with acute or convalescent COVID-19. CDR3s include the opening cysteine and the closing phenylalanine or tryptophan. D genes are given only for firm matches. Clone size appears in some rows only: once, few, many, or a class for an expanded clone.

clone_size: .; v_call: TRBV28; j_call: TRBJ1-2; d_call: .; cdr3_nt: TGTGCCAGCAGTTTACCCCCCGGACTCGACTATGGCTACACCTTC; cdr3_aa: CASSLPPGLDYGYTF
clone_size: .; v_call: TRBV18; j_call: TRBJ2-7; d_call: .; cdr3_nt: TGTGCCAGCTCACCGAGCTCCTACGAGCAGTACTTC; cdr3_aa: CASSPSSYEQYF
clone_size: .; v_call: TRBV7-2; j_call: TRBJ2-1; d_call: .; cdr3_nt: TGTGCCAGCAGCTTCGGCGGGAACAATGAGCAGTTCTTC; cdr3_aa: CASSFGGNNEQFF
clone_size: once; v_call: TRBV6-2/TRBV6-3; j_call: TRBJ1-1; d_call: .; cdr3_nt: TGTGCCAGCAGTTACTCGGCTCTGGAGTTGGGCACTGAAGCTTTCTTT; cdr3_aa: CASSYSALELGTEAFF
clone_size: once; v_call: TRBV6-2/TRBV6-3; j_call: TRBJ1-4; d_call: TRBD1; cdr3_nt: TGTGCCAGCAGTTACTGGACAGGGACTAATGAAAAACTGTTTTTT; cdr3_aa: CASSYWTGTNEKLFF
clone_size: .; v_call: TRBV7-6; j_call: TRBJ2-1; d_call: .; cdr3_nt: TGTGCCAGCAGTTTACACCGGGGTGACAATGAGCAGTTCTTC; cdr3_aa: CASSLHRGDNEQFF
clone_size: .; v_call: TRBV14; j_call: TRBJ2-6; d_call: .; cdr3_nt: TGTGCCAGCAGCCAAGGGGCAGGGGTCGGGGCCAACGTCCTGACTTTC; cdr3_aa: CASSQGAGVGANVLTF
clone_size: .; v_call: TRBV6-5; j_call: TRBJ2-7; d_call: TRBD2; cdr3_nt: TGTGCCAGCAGCAGCGGGACTAGCGGGTCGTACGAGCAGTACTTC; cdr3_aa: CASSSGTSGSYEQYF
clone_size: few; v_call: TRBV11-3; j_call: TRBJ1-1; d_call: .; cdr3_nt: TGTGCCAGCAGCTTAGGTTCTTTCGGGAACACTGAAGCTTTCTTT; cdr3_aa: CASSLGSFGNTEAFF
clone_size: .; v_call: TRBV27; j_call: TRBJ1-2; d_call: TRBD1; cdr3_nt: TGTGCCAGCAGCGGACAGGGGGACTATGGCTACACCTTC; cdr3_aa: CASSGQGDYGYTF
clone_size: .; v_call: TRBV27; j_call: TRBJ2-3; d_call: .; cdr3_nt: TGTGCCAGCGGACAGACTTTACCCTACACAGATACGCAGTATTTT; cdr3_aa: CASGQTLPYTDTQYF
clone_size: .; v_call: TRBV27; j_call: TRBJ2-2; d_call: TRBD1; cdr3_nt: TGTGCCAGCAAGAGAGGACAGGTGACCGGGGAGCTGTTTTTT; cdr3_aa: CASKRGQVTGELFF
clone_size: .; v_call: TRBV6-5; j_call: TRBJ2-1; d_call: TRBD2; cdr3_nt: TGTGCCAGCAGTTACAGTAGCGGGGACCCCTACAATGAGCAGTTCTTC; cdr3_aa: CASSYSSGDPYNEQFF
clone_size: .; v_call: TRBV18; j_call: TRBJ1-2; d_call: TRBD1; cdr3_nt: TGTGCCAGCTCACCGGGACAGACGACTCATGGCTACACCTTC; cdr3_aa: CASSPGQTTHGYTF
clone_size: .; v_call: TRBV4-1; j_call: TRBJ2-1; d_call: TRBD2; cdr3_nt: TGCGCCAGCAGCCCGTCAAGGACTAGCCTTTCCCCCTACAATGAGCAGTTCTTC; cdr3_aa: CASSPSRTSLSPYNEQFF
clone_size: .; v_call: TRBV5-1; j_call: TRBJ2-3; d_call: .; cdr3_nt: TGCGCCAGCAGCTCCACAGGGTCAGATACGCAGTATTTT; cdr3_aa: CASSSTGSDTQYF
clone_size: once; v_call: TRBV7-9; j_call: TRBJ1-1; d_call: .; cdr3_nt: TGTGCCAGCAGCTCCCCTCAGGGAGGGATAGCTGAAGCTTTCTTT; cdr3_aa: CASSSPQGGIAEAFF
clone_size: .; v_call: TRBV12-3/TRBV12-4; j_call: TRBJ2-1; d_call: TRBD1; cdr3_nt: TGTGCCAGCACCCTGGGACAGAGGGGTGAGCAGTTCTTC; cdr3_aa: CASTLGQRGEQFF
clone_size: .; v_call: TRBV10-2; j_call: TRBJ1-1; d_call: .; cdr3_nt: TGCGCCACCCTAGGACAATCACCTGAAGCTTTCTTT; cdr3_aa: CATLGQSPEAFF
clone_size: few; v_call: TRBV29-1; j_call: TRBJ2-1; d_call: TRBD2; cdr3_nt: TGCAGCGGGGGTAGCGGGAGTAATGAGCAGTTCTTC; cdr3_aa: CSGGSGSNEQFF
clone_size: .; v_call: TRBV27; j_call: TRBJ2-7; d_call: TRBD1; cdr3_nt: TGTGCCAGCAGTCCGGGACAGGGCTACGAGCAGTACTTC; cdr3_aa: CASSPGQGYEQYF
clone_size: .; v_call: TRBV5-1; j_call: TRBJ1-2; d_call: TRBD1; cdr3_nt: TGCGCCAGCAGAGATTTGAGACAGGGTGACTATGGCTACACCTTC; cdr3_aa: CASRDLRQGDYGYTF
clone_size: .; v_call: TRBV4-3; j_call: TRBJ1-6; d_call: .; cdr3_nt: TGCGCCAGCAGCCAAGATCGAGGATTTAATTCACCCCTCCACTTT; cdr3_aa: CASSQDRGFNSPLHF
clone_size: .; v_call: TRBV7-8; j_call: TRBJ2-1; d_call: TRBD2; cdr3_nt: TGTGCCAGCAGCTTGGTCCGGGGGGGCGCCTACAATGAGCAGTTCTTC; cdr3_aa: CASSLVRGGAYNEQFF
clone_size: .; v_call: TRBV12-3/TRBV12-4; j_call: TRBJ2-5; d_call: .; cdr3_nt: TGTGCCAGCAGGGGGACTTGGGAGACCCAGTACTTC; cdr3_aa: CASRGTWETQYF
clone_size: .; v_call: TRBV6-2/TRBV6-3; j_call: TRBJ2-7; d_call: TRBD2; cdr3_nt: TGTGCCAGCAGTTACTACCCTAGCGGACTCACCTACGAGCAGTACTTC; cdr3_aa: CASSYYPSGLTYEQYF
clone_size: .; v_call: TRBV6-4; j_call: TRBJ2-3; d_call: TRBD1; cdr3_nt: TGTGCCAGCAGGCTGACAGGGGCCCCCACAGATACGCAGTATTTT; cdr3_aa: CASRLTGAPTDTQYF
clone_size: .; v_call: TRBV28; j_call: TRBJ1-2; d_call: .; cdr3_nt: TGTGCCAGCAGTTTGGATCTGGGAGCCTATGGCTACACCTTC; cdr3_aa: CASSLDLGAYGYTF
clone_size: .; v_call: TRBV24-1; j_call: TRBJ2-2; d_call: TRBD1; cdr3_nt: TGTGCCACCAGGAGCCCAAGGACAGGGGGCGGCGGGGAGCTGTTTTTT; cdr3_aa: CATRSPRTGGGGELFF
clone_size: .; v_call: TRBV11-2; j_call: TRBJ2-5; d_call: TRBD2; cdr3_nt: TGTGCCAGCAGCTTAGATAGCCTAGCGGTGGAGACCCAGTACTTC; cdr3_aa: CASSLDSLAVETQYF
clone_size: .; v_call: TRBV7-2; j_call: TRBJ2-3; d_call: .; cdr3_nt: TGTGCCAGCAGCTTATGGGGGGACGGGGCACGGGGAGATACGCAGTATTTT; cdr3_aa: CASSLWGDGARGDTQYF
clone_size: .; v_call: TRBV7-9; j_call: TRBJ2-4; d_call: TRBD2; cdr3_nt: TGTGCCAGCAGCATTTATGCGGGACTAGCGGGACGTATGAAGGACATTCAGTACTTC; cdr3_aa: CASSIYAGLAGRMKDIQYF
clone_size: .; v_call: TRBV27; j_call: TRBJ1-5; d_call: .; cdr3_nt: TGTGCCAGCGGGAGACAGGATAGCAATCAGCCCCAGCATTTT; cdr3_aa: CASGRQDSNQPQHF
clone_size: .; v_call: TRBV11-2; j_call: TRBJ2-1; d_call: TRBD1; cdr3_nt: TGTGCCAGCAGCCCCCGACAGGGGCTTGGGGATGAGCAGTTCTTC; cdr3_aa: CASSPRQGLGDEQFF
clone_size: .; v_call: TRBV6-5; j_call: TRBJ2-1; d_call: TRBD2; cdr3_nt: TGTGCCAGCAGCGCCGGGACTAGCGGGAGCTATGAGCAGTTCTTC; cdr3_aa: CASSAGTSGSYEQFF
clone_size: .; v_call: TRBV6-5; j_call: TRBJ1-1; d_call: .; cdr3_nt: TGTGCCAGCAGCATCCTCGTCCCGGGGACTGAAGCTTTCTTT; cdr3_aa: CASSILVPGTEAFF
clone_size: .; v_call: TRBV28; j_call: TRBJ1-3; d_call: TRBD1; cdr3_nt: TGTGCCAGCAGTTTCAGGAGCACTTGGGGACAGAGATCTGGAAACACCATATATTTT; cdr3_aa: CASSFRSTWGQRSGNTIYF
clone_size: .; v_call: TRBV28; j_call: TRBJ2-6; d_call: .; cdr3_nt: TGTGCCAGCAGTTGGGGCTGGTCTGGGGCCAACGTCCTGACTTTC; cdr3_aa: CASSWGWSGANVLTF
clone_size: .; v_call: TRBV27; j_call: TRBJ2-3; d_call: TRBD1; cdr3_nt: TGTGCCAGCAGTTTCTATCGACAGGGATTGGATACGCAGTATTTT; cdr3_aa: CASSFYRQGLDTQYF
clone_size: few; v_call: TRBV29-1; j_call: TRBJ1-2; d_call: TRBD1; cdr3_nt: TGCAGCGTTGTAGGGCAGGGGGTTGGTGGCTACACCTTC; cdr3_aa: CSVVGQGVGGYTF
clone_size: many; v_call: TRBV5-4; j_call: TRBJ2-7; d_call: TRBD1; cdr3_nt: TGTGCCAGCAGCACAGCGGGACAGGGGGCTCCCTACGAGCAGTACTTC; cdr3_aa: CASSTAGQGAPYEQYF
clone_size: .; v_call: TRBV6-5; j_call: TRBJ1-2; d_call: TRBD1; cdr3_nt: TGTGCCAGCAGTTCTACAGGGGACTATGGCTACACCTTC; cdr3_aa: CASSSTGDYGYTF
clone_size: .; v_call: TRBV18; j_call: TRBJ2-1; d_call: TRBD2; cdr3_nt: TGTGCCAGCTCACCACTTCCACAACGTAGCGGGAGGGGGGGTGAGCAGTTCTTC; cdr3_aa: CASSPLPQRSGRGGEQFF
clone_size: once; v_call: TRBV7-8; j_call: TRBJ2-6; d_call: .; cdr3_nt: TGTGCCAGCAGCTTAGGGACAGCTGGGGCCAACGTCCTGACTTTC; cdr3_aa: CASSLGTAGANVLTF
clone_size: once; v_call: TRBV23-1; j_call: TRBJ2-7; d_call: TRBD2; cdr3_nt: TGCGCCAGCAGTCAATCGTTGCTAGCGGGGGCCTACGAGCAGTACTTC; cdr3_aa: CASSQSLLAGAYEQYF
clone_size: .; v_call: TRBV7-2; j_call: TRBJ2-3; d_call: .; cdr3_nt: TGTGCCAGCAGCTTCGTCGTGGGAGGTACAGATACGCAGTATTTT; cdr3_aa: CASSFVVGGTDTQYF
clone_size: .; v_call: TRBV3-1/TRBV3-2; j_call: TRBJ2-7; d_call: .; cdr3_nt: TGTGCCAGCAGCCAAGCCAGGGACTACGAGCAGTACTTC; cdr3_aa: CASSQARDYEQYF
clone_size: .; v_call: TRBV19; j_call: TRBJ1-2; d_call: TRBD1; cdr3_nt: TGTGCCAGTAGTGGGGACAGGGGCTATGGCTACACCTTC; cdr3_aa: CASSGDRGYGYTF
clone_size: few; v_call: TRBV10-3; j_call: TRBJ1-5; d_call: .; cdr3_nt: TGTGCCATCAGTGAGGGTTGGGAGCCTCTAATCAGCCCCCAGCATTTT; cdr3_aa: CAISEGWEPLISPQHF
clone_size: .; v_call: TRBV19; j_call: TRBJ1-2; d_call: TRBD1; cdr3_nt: TGTGCCAGTAGGAAACCGGACAGGGCCTATGGCTACACCTTC; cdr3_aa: CASRKPDRAYGYTF
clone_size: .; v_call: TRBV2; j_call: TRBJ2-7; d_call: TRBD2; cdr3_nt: TGTGCCAGCGGCCGGGGGGAGACTGGGGTCGAGCAGTACTTC; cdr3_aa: CASGRGETGVEQYF
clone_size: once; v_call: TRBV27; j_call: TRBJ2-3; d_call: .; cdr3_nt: TGTGCCAGCAGGCGTCACTCAAATACGCAGTATTTT; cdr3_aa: CASRRHSNTQYF
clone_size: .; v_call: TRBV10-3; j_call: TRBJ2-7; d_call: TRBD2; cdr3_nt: TGTGCCATCAGGGGGACTAGCGGGGGGTTCGAGCAGTACTTC; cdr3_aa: CAIRGTSGGFEQYF
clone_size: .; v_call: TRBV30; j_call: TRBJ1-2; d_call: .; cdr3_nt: TGTGCCTGGAGTGCCCCCGGGTTCTCGGGGAACTATGGCTACACCTTC; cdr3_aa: CAWSAPGFSGNYGYTF